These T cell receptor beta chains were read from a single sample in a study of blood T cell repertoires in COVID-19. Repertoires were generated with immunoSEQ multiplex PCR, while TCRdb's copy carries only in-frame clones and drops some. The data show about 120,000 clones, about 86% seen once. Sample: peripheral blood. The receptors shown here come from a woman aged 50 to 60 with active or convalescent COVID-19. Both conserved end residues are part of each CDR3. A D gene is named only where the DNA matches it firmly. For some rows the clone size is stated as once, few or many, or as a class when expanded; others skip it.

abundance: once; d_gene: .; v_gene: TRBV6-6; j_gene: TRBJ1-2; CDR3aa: CASSYRRGDGYTF; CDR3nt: TGTGCCAGCAGTTACCGCCGCGGGGATGGCTACACCTTC
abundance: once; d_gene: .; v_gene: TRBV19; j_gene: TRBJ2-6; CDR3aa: CASLAISQGVTGANVLTF; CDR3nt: TGTGCCAGTCTTGCAATATCGCAGGGCGTGACTGGGGCCAACGTCCTGACTTTC
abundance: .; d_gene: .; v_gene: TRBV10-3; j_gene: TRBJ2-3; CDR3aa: CAITTGLDTDTQYF; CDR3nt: TGTGCCATCACCACAGGGTTGGACACAGATACGCAGTATTTT
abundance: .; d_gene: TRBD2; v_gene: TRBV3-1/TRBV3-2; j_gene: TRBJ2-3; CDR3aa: CASSPGTSRTDTQYF; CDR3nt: TGTGCCAGCAGCCCTGGGACTAGCCGCACAGATACGCAGTATTTT
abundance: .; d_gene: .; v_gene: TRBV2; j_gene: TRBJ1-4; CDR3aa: CASSARSLEDEKLFF; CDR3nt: TGTGCCAGCAGTGCCCGGAGTTTGGAGGATGAAAAACTGTTTTTT
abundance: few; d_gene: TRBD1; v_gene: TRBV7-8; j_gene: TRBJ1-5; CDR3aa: CASSLGTAGQPQHF; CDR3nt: TGTGCCAGCAGCTTGGGGACAGCCGGGCAGCCCCAGCATTTT
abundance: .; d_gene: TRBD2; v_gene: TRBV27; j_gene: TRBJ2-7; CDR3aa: CAFWKGRALYEQYF; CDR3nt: TGTGCCTTCTGGAAAGGGAGGGCCTTGTACGAGCAGTACTTC
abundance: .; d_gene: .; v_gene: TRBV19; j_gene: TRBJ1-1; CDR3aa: CASSMRLNTEAFF; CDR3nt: TGTGCCAGTAGTATGCGGCTGAACACTGAAGCTTTCTTT
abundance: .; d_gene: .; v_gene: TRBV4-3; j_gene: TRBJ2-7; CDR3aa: CASSPGMGSYEQYF; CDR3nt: TGCGCCAGCAGCCCCGGGATGGGCTCCTACGAGCAGTACTTC
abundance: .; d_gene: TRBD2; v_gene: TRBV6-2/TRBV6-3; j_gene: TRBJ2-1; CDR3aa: CASSYGSLAGGDEQFF; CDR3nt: TGTGCCAGCAGTTACGGGTCCCTAGCGGGAGGGGATGAGCAGTTCTTC
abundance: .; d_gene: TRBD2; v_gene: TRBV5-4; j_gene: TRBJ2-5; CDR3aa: CASSLGLAGGQETQYF; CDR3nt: TGTGCCAGCAGCTTGGGGCTCGCGGGAGGACAAGAGACCCAGTACTTC
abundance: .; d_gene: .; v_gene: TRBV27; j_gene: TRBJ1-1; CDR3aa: CASSLSPGGAEAFF; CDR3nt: TGTGCCAGCAGTTTATCCCCGGGGGGCGCTGAAGCTTTCTTT
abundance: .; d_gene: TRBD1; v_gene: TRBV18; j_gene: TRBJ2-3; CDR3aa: CASSPMDRQGADTQYF; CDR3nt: TGTGCCAGCTCACCCATGGACAGGCAAGGTGCAGATACGCAGTATTTT
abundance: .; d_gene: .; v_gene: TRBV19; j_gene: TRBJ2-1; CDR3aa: CASRKEGRDEQFF; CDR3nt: TGTGCCAGTAGAAAGGAGGGCAGGGATGAGCAGTTCTTC
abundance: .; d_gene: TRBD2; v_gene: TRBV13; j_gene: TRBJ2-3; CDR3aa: CASSGGVGTDTQYF; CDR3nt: TGTGCCAGCAGCGGGGGGGTGGGCACAGATACGCAGTATTTT
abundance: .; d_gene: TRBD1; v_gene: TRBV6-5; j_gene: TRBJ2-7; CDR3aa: CASSYSGTGVYEQYF; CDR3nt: TGTGCCAGCAGTTATTCCGGGACAGGGGTCTACGAGCAGTACTTC
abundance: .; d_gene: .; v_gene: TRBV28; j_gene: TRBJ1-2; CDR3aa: CASTSPKRAGDYGYTF; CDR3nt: TGTGCCAGCACGTCACCCAAGCGTGCAGGGGATTATGGCTACACCTTC
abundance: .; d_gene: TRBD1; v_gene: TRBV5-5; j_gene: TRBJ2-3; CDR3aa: CASSLEGQGPPDTQYF; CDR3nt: TGTGCCAGCAGCTTGGAGGGACAGGGCCCCCCGGATACGCAGTATTTT